The clone carrying this TCR beta chain was found once. The data were obtained in a study of blood T cell repertoires in COVID-19. At the level of the study: The United States, Italy and Spain provided the acute and convalescent COVID-19 samples.

Original processing notes: Estimation of nucleated cell counts was performed using reference gene primer amplification. Measured with immunoSEQ multiplex PCR; TCRdb has only the in-frame clones, and not every one. V, J and clone size are those of that table, while D and trimming were read from the DNA. This sample has some 200,000 clones, with around 82% found just once. Clinical histories supplied by participants themselves formed the basis of cohort assignment. Donors in Cohort 3 counted as recovered after two negative PCRs, clearance, or symptom resolution. CDR1 SGHTA and CDR2 FQGNSA come from the germline V gene. The CDR3 consists of 14 residues. V lost 5 bases, J lost 0 bases, and 9 bases lay in between.

The source is a man aged 35 to 55 who had recovered from COVID-19. This rearrangement joins TRBV7-2 to TRBJ2-3; possible D gene TRBD1, 6 bases. Sequencing input: PBMCs or T cells enriched from blood (not recorded which). The CDR3: CASSIQGSTDTQYF. CDR3 nucleotides: TGTGCCAGCAGCATACAGGGTAGCACAGATACGCAGTATTTT.